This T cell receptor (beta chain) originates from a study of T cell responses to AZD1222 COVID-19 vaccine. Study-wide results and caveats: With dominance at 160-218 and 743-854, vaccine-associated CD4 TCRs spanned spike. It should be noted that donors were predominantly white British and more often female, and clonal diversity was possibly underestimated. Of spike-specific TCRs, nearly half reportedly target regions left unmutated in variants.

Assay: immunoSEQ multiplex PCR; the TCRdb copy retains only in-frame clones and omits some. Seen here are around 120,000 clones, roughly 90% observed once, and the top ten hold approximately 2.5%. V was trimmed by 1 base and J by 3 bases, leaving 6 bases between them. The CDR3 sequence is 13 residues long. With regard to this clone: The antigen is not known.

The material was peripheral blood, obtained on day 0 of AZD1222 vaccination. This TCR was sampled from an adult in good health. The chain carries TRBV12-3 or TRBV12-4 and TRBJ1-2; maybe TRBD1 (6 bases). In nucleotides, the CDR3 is TGTGCCAGCAGTTTAGGGACAGACTATGGCTACACCTTC. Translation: CASSLGTDYGYTF.